Below, 8 T cell receptor beta chains from the same sample are listed, as sequenced in a study of T cell changes during pregnancy in multiple sclerosis (dated by TCRdb to between 2018 and 2021). Libraries came from the immunoSEQ multiplex PCR assay. Not all clones reach the TCRdb copy of this immuneACCESS table, which keeps in-frame sequences only. Checked studies attribute under half of the gap to unresolved V genes and leave the rest unexplained. For this sample there are some 68,000 clones; about 92% appear just once. The ten largest clones add up to about 1.4% of the sample. Source: peripheral blood, taken in the second trimester of pregnancy. These receptors were collected from a female donor in good health, enrolled as a control in a pregnancy study.

The gene calls are TRBV28 and TRBJ2-7, with D possibly being TRBD2 (6 bases). V lost 5 bases, J lost 7 bases, and 9 bases lay in between. Germline-derived CDR1 and CDR2 are MDHEN and SYDVKM. This CDR3 spans 11 amino acids. The CDR3 region is CASSGRREQYF. The DNA for the CDR3 is TGTGCCAGCAGTGGGAGGCGAGAGCAGTACTTC.

This chain connects TRBV9 to TRBJ2-7, with TRBD2 identical over 12 bases. After removal of 3 bases from V and 4 bases from J, the junction contained 2 bases not matched to a gene. The CDR3 spans 14 residues. The germline CDR1 and CDR2 sequences are SGDLS and YYNGEE. The CDR3 DNA reads as TGTGCCAGCAGCGAGGGACTAGCGGGTTACGAGCAGTACTTC. Amino acid sequence: CASSEGLAGYEQYF.

The CDR3 protein is CASSAPKLAGAFDTQYF. CDR3 sequence (DNA): TGTGCCAGCAGCGCTCCCAAACTAGCGGGAGCTTTTGATACGCAGTATTTT. The genes are TRBV5-6 and TRBJ2-3, with 11 nucleotides matching TRBD2. V was clipped by 4 bases and J by 6 bases; unmatched bases: 13. The germline CDR1 and CDR2 sequences are SGHDT and YYEEEE. This CDR3 contains 17 residues.

This chain connects TRBV11-3 to TRBJ2-7, with 10 bases aligning to TRBD1. The germline CDR1 and CDR2 sequences are SGHNT and YENEEA. The length of the CDR3 is 14 residues. Germline trimming cut 5 bases from V and 5 bases from J; bases unmatched to any gene: 6. The CDR3 reads CASSLRQGADEQYF. The CDR3, as DNA: TGTGCCAGCAGCCTAAGACAGGGGGCGGACGAGCAGTACTTC.

The gene calls are TRBV6-1 and TRBJ2-1; TRBD2 matches 11 bases. Looked up from germline, CDR1 is MNHNS and CDR2 is SASEGT. CDR3 length: 15 residues. V lost 5 bases, J lost 4 bases, and 4 bases stayed unmatched. The CDR3 reads CASSNSGRDYNEQFF. The CDR3 nucleotides read TGTGCCAGCAGTAATAGCGGGAGGGATTACAATGAGCAGTTCTTC.

The gene calls are TRBV5-1 and TRBJ1-1; possibly TRBD1 for D (5 bases). The CDR3 is 15 amino acids. CDR1 and CDR2 (germline): SGHRS, YFSETQ. Trimming cost V 0 bases and J 1 base, with 10 bases left between them. The CDR3, as DNA: TGCGCCAGCAGCTTGGACGGACAAGGGAACACTGAAGCTTTCTTT. It codes for CASSLDGQGNTEAFF.

This sequence joins TRBV28 and TRBJ1-6; D call uncertain. V lost 8 bases and J lost 10, with 15 bases in between. The CDR3 loop spans 13 amino acids. Germline CDR1 is MDHEN and CDR2 is SYDVKM. The CDR3 sequence: CASFARALSPLHF. Here the CDR3 DNA reads TGTGCCAGCTTCGCTCGTGCCCTATCACCCCTCCACTTT.

This chain connects TRBV7-2 to TRBJ2-1, with 7 nucleotides matching TRBD1. Trimming cost V 6 bases and J 3 bases; bases outside gene matches: 14. CDR1 and CDR2 from the germline V gene are SGHTA and FQGNSA. The CDR3 is 17 residues long. Here the CDR3 DNA reads TGTGCCAGCAGGGACGAAGCCCTGGACAGGCTCTACAATGAGCAGTTCTTC. Protein: CASRDEALDRLYNEQFF.